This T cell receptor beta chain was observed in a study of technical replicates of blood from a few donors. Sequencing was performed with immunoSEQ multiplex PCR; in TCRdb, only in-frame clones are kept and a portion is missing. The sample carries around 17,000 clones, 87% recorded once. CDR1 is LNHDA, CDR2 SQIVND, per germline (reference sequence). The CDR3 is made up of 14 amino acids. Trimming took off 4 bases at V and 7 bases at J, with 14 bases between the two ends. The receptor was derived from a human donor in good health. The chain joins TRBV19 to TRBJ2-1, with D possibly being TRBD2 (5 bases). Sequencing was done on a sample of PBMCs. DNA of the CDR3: TGTGCCAGTAGTAAGAGGGAGAGAGGGAATGAGCAGTTCTTC. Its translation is CASSKRERGNEQFF. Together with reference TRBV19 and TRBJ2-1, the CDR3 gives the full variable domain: DGGITQSPKYLFRKEGQNVTLSCEQNLNHDAMYWYRQDPGQGLRLIYYSQIVNDFQKGDIAEGYSVSREKKESFPLTVTSAQKNPTAFYLCASSKRERGNEQFFGPGTRLTVL.